The 9 T cell receptor beta chains listed next were all sequenced from one sample in a study of T cells in Graves' hyperthyroidism and ophthalmopathy. Amplification targeted TCR beta CDR3 regions from RNA transcripts. TCR CDR3 regions were first amplified by RT-PCR with HTBI primers. TCRdb independently ran MiXCR on the multiplex PCR reads; one entry per CDR3 protein. The table shows about 500,000 distinct CDR3 sequences, with about 16% occurring only once. Specimen: blood. Every receptor here comes from a woman aged 25-40 years with Graves' ophthalmopathy.

This clonotype was seen at least ten times. The CDR3 sequence: CASSSDRGQPQHF. The CDR3 DNA reads TGTGCCAGCAGCTCGGACAGGGGCCAGCCCCAGCATTTT. The V and J genes are TRBV7-9 and TRBJ1-5, with 9 nucleotides matching TRBD1. Germline values: CDR1 SEHNR, CDR2 FQNEAQ (reference sequence). V shed 4 bases and J 7 bases; nucleotides not matched to a gene: 2. The CDR3 has 13 amino acids.

This clonotype occurred many times. V usage is TRBV12-3 or TRBV12-4 and J usage is TRBJ1-4; no firm D call. The CDR3 contains 14 residues. V was cut by 6 bases and J by 3 bases, with 11 bases left in between. For the CDR3, the DNA is TGTGCCAGCAGCCCGAATTTCGCTAATGAAAAACTGTTTTTT. Protein: CASSPNFANEKLFF.

This clonotype has a handful of counts. A much bigger clone sits one base away, suggesting this may be a read error. V is TRBV30 and J is TRBJ1-1; TRBD1 matches at 10 bases. With V trimmed by 0 bases and J by 3 bases, 4 bases remained unmatched. This CDR3 spans 15 amino acids. Per the germline V gene, CDR1 is GTSNPN and CDR2 is SVGIG (reference sequence). The CDR3 DNA sequence: TGTGCCTGGAGTGTAGGGACAGGGGCGGACACTGAAGCTTTCTTT. This codes for CAWSVGTGADTEAFF.

Many counts were recorded for this clonotype. V usage is TRBV7-3 and J usage is TRBJ2-7; possibly TRBD2 for D (6 bases). In germline, CDR1 is SGHTA, CDR2 FQGTGA. CDR3 length equals 12 residues. Trimming shortened V by 4 bases and J by 10 bases, and 14 bases separated the two germline ends. Written as DNA, the CDR3 is TGTGCCAGCAGCTCAGCGCGACTAGATCAGTACTTC. Protein: CASSSARLDQYF.

This clonotype was recorded a few times. The V and J genes are TRBV9 and TRBJ2-5, with 9 bases that match TRBD2. Trimming cost V 0 bases and J 4 bases; bases outside gene matches: 4. Per germline, CDR1 SGDLS and CDR2 YYNGEE. The CDR3 is 15 amino acids. The DNA of the CDR3 is TGTGCCAGCAGCGTAGGCGGGAGGGCCGGAGAGACCCAGTACTTC. Translation: CASSVGGRAGETQYF.

CDR3 nucleotide sequence: TGTGCCACCGGTCAGGGAGGGGAGACCCAGTACTTC. The encoded protein is CATGQGGETQYF. This chain links TRBV24-1 with TRBJ2-5; 7 bases map to TRBD2. V was clipped by 9 bases and J by 5 bases; unmatched bases: 5. CDR3 length: 12 amino acids. The germline V gene encodes CDR1 KGHDR and CDR2 SFDVKD.

The chain recombines TRBV25-1 with TRBJ2-1; D is perhaps TRBD2 (6 bases). Germline values: CDR1 MGHDK, CDR2 SYGVNS. The CDR3 has 14 residues. The V end lost 10 bases, the J end lost 0 bases, and 13 bases lay between the germline ends. The CDR3 DNA sequence: TGTGCCACGGTTGCGGGGTTCTCCTACAATGAGCAGTTCTTC. Translated, it gives CATVAGFSYNEQFF. Full variable domain (missing parts from reference TRBV25-1 and TRBJ2-1): EADIYQTPRYLVIGTGKKITLECSQTMGHDKMYWYQQDPGMELHLIHYSYGVNSTEKGDLSSESTVSRIRTEHFPLTLESARPSHTSQYLCATVAGFSYNEQFFGPGTRLTVL.

This clonotype was seen a handful of times. The rearrangement joins TRBV5-1 to TRBJ2-5; D is unresolved. V lost 2 bases to trimming and J lost 1 base, with 9 bases between them. There are 14 residues in the CDR3. Per the germline V gene, CDR1 is SGHRS and CDR2 is YFSETQ. The CDR3 DNA follows: TGCGCCAGCAGCTTCTGGTCCAGCCAAGAGACCCAGTACTTC. This translates into CASSFWSSQETQYF.

The V call is TRBV19, the J call TRBJ2-7; 9 positions match TRBD2. From germline, CDR1 is LNHDA and CDR2 SQIVND (reference sequence). J lost 0 bases, V lost 8 bases, and 5 bases had no gene match. This CDR3 has 14 amino acids. The CDR3 DNA reads as TGTGCCAGTCGACTAGCGGAGGGCTCCTACGAGCAGTACTTC. This sequence encodes CASRLAEGSYEQYF.